This paragraph covers one T cell receptor beta chain sequence. An amount of RNA that ranged from roughly 0.5 to 1 ug was reverse transcribed with random hexamers. The authors amplified TCR beta CDR3 across 54 Vbeta and 13 Jbeta using immunoSEQ multiplex PCR. TCRdb fed the immunoSEQ multiplex PCR reads into MiXCR, producing one record per CDR3 protein. The sample shows about 200,000 distinct CDR3 sequences, about 95% of them seen only once. The ends lost 3 bases at V and 6 bases at J; junction bases unmatched: 2. The germline V gene encodes CDR1 KGHSH and CDR2 LQKENI. The CDR3 is 13 amino acids. The data are from a study of CD8 T cells in Susac syndrome.

This clonotype was sampled from a human donor with multiple sclerosis. Sequenced sample: CD4+ T cells from PBMCs. The chain couples TRBV18 to TRBJ1-2; TRBD1 matches 9 bases. The CDR3 spells CASSPRDRDGYTF. In DNA form, the CDR3 reads TGTGCCAGCTCACCTCGGGACAGGGATGGCTACACCTTC.